The TCR beta chain described here comes from a study of patients and donors after allogeneic stem cell transplantation. TCRdb passed the RT-PCR reads through MiXCR, listing each CDR3 protein once. Of about 72,000 distinct CDR3 sequences in the sample, around 27% are singletons; the top ten hold less than 30%. CDR1 is SGHTA, CDR2 FQGNSA, per germline. Trimming removed 1 base from V and 0 bases from J, with 7 bases in between. The CDR3 totals 15 residues. Sequencing was performed on blood, either unsorted or a sorted T cell fraction (not recorded which). The chain is built from TRBV7-2 and TRBJ2-4; no firm D call. The source is a human donor who was either an allogeneic HSCT recipient or a stem cell or donor lymphocyte infusion donor (not recorded which). It is not recorded whose cells these are; they may come from a transplant donor. The chain's CDR3 is CASSLVGGAKNIQYF. The CDR3, as DNA: TGTGCCAGCAGCTTAGTTGGCGGAGCCAAAAACATTCAGTACTTC.